This T cell receptor (beta chain) was found in a study of blood T cell repertoires in COVID-19. Overall study context: Italy, Spain and the United States were the sources of the convalescent and acute COVID-19 samples. Nucleic acid was either cDNA or gDNA, and it came from T cells, B-cell-depleted T cells, or PBMCs.

TCRdb's table, derived via immunoSEQ multiplex PCR, lists solely in-frame clones and lacks some. The table has about 310,000 clones, 90% seen once. Material: peripheral blood. This clonotype was obtained from a woman aged 25 to 45 with COVID-19, enrolled during active disease.

The CDR3 sequence: CASSETGIYGYTF. CDR3 nucleotides: TGTGCCAGCAGTGAGACAGGGATCTATGGCTACACCTTC. This chain links TRBV25-1 with TRBJ1-2, with TRBD1 identical over 7 bases. Germline loops: CDR1 MGHDK, CDR2 SYGVNS. This CDR3 has 13 residues. Trimming cost V 3 bases and J 4 bases; bases outside gene matches: 2.